Below are 11 T cell receptor beta chains sequenced from a single sample in a study of beta chain features in type 1 diabetes. Investigators reverse transcribed all isolated RNA, so they sequenced expressed TCRB transcripts. The protocol was immunoSEQ multiplex PCR, while the TCRdb copy is restricted to in-frame clones and leaves out a portion. The table has about 320,000 clones, approximately 15% seen once. Material for sequencing was central memory CD4+ T cells from blood. The receptors stem from a man aged 25 to 45 in good health.

The chain recombines TRBV23-1 with TRBJ2-2, with TRBD2 as a possible D gene (5 bases). TRBV23-1 is assigned to the ORF class and has an uncertain function. V lost 4 bases and J 5 bases, leaving 11 bases between the germline ends. The CDR3 extends over 14 amino acids. CDR3 region: CASSRSGCTGELFF. The CDR3, as DNA: TGCGCCAGCAGTCGCTCGGGGTGTACCGGGGAGCTGTTTTTT.

This clone was found a few times. The V call is TRBV9, the J call TRBJ2-7, with 7 bases aligning to TRBD2. The CDR3 runs 15 residues. Germline CDR1 SGDLS, CDR2 YYNGEE. Trimming removed 3 bases from V and 2 bases from J; junction bases left unmatched: 8. In nucleotides, the CDR3 is TGTGCCAGCAGCGGAACTCGGGGGGATGCCTACGAGCAGTACTTC. Translating it yields CASSGTRGDAYEQYF. The full variable domain, in which reference TRBV9 and TRBJ2-7 provide the parts outside the CDR3, is DSGVTQTPKHLITATGQRVTLRCSPRSGDLSVYWYQQSLDQGLQFLIQYYNGEERAKGNILERFSAQQFPDLHSELNLSSLELGDSALYFCASSGTRGDAYEQYFGPGTRLTVT.

The chain recombines TRBV5-4 with TRBJ1-6, with 7 bases matching TRBD1. The CDR3 is 15 residues long. Germline CDR1 and CDR2: SGHNT and YYREEE (reference sequence). Trimming at V came to 0 bases and at J to 9 bases, leaving 6 bases not matched to a gene. The DNA for the CDR3 is TGTGCCAGCAGCTTGGGGGATAGGGGGCTTTCACCCCTCCACTTT. Protein sequence: CASSLGDRGLSPLHF.

This clone was counted only a few times. The CDR3 DNA reads as TGTGCCAGCAGCTTAAAGTACCTTGAAGCTTTCTTT. Translated, it gives CASSLKYLEAFF. The chain couples TRBV11-3 to TRBJ1-1, with no clear D. The V gene lost 2 bases and the J gene lost 7 bases, with 8 bases spanning the gap. Per the germline V gene, CDR1 is SGHNT and CDR2 is YENEEA. This CDR3 is built from 12 residues.

Only a few counts were recorded for this clone. The chain combines TRBV7-2 with TRBJ1-6, with no clear D. V gave up 2 bases and J gave up 9 bases, with 5 bases separating them. The CDR3 is 12 residues long. The V gene's germline CDR1 is SGHTA and CDR2 FQGNSA. The CDR3 sequence: CASSLRGSPLHF. The CDR3 nucleotides are TGTGCCAGCAGCTTAAGAGGTTCACCCCTCCACTTT. The whole variable domain, filled in from reference TRBV7-2 and TRBJ1-6, reads GAGVSQSPSNKVTEKGKDVELRCDPISGHTALYWYRQSLGQGLEFLIYFQGNSAPDKSGLPSDRFSAERTGGSVSTLTIQRTQQEDSAVYLCASSLRGSPLHFGNGTRLTVT.

This clone has a handful of counts. Written as DNA, the CDR3 is TGTGCCAGCAGCCCAATGATAGGGGGCCGGAACATTCAGTACTTC. Its translation is CASSPMIGGRNIQYF. This chain links TRBV7-6 with TRBJ2-4; TRBD1 aligns across 7 bases. With 5 bases clipped from V and 7 bases from J, the junction kept 11 bases outside the gene matches. The CDR3 covers 15 residues. Per germline, CDR1 SGHVS and CDR2 FNYEAQ.

The chain links TRBV19 to TRBJ2-3, with TRBD1 matching over 8 bases. CDR1 is LNHDA, CDR2 SQIVND, per germline (reference sequence). The CDR3 runs to 13 residues. Trimming at V came to 5 bases and at J to 6 bases, leaving 4 bases not matched to a gene. For the CDR3, the DNA is TGTGCCAGTAGTCAGGGGGCTGGGGATACGCAGTATTTT. Protein sequence: CASSQGAGDTQYF. Complete variable domain (other parts from reference TRBV19 and TRBJ2-3): DGGITQSPKYLFRKEGQNVTLSCEQNLNHDAMYWYRQDPGQGLRLIYYSQIVNDFQKGDIAEGYSVSREKKESFPLTVTSAQKNPTAFYLCASSQGAGDTQYFGPGTRLTVL.

The table lists this clone with a few counts. The chain uses TRBV7-8 and TRBJ2-7; TRBD1 aligns across 10 bases. V shed 1 base and J 5 bases; nucleotides not matched to a gene: 5. Germline V CDR1 and CDR2: SGHVS, FQNEAQ. The CDR3 runs to 15 residues. The CDR3 loop is CASSLVGQGVDEQYF. The CDR3 bases are TGTGCCAGCAGCTTAGTTGGACAGGGGGTCGACGAGCAGTACTTC.

In this sample, this clone turned up once. The CDR3 DNA sequence: TGTGCCAGCAGCTTAGGGCGGGAGGGGGAGCAGTTCTTC. Translation gives CASSLGREGEQFF. The V call is TRBV7-3, the J call TRBJ2-1; TRBD2 matches at 9 bases. CDR1 and CDR2 from the germline V gene are SGHTA and FQGTGA. CDR3 length: 13 amino acids. J was trimmed by 10 bases and V by 2 bases; bases with no gene match: 3.

V usage is TRBV9 and J usage is TRBJ2-3; possibly TRBD1 for D (6 bases). In germline, CDR1 is SGDLS, CDR2 YYNGEE. The CDR3 extends over 17 amino acids. V dropped 1 base and J dropped 2 bases, with 17 bases sitting between them. In DNA, the CDR3 is TGTGCCAGCAGCGTAACCGGACAGCGAGGGCCCACAGATACGCAGTATTTT. Residues: CASSVTGQRGPTDTQYF.

The chain employs TRBV7-8 and TRBJ2-7; no firm D call. V was pared by 5 bases and J by 1 base, with 12 bases between. The CDR3 totals 14 residues. Germline loops: CDR1 SGHVS, CDR2 FQNEAQ. The CDR3 sequence is CASSPGRFSYEQYF. CDR3 bases: TGTGCCAGCAGCCCCGGACGGTTTTCCTACGAGCAGTACTTC.